The 5 T cell receptor beta chains listed next were all sequenced from one sample in a study of liver allograft versus peripheral blood T cells. The overall study: Comparative analysis was performed on T cell receptor repertoires from transplanted livers and from recipients' peripheral blood.

MiXCR, applied by TCRdb to the reads, yields one record per CDR3 protein. The table includes around 6,300 distinct CDR3 sequences, about 18% detected once. These receptors all stem from a human patient who had a liver transplant. Part of the T cells may come from the graft donor.

This clonotype is deemed medium-sized. This chain connects TRBV29-1 to TRBJ2-1; 9 positions agree with TRBD1. This CDR3 comprises 14 residues. Losses at the gene ends were 7 bases for V and 5 bases for J; bases not matched to a gene: 9. Germline CDR1 and CDR2: SQVTM and ANQGSEA. CDR3 in amino acids: CSAGTGYGNNEQFF. CDR3 DNA: TGCAGCGCCGGGACAGGGTACGGTAACAATGAGCAGTTCTTC.

In nucleotides, the CDR3 is TGTGCCAGCAGTTTGGGTAGGGGCCCCGATCAGCCCCAGCATTTT. Amino acid sequence: CASSLGRGPDQPQHF. This chain uses TRBV27 with TRBJ1-5; D perhaps matches TRBD1 (5 bases). Germline V gene lookup returns CDR1 MNHEY and CDR2 SMNVEV (reference sequence). The ends were cut back, 3 bases at V and 5 bases at J, with 14 bases in the middle. This CDR3 has 15 amino acids.

This clonotype has just a few counts. The chain links TRBV12-3 or TRBV12-4 to TRBJ1-1, with D hard to call. This CDR3 is 12 amino acids long. V lost 6 bases to trimming and J lost 3 bases, with 8 bases between them. The CDR3 here is CASRYSDTEAFF. The CDR3 bases are TGTGCCAGCAGGTACAGCGACACTGAAGCTTTCTTT.

This chain links TRBV6-5 with TRBJ2-5; TRBD1 matches at 12 bases. Germline lookup yields CDR1 MNHEY and CDR2 SVGAGI. There are 16 residues in the CDR3. The V gene end was trimmed by 5 bases and the J gene end by 7 bases; junction bases not matched to a gene: 11. CDR3: CASSITGTGGIGTQYF. DNA of the CDR3: TGTGCCAGCAGTATAACCGGGACAGGGGGCATTGGGACCCAGTACTTC.

This chain links TRBV3-1 with TRBJ1-5, with TRBD1 matching over 7 bases. The CDR3 contains 15 residues. Germline CDR1 LGHDT, CDR2 YNNKEL (reference sequence). Trimming took 4 bases from V and 6 from J; bases not matched to a gene: 9. The CDR3 region has the DNA TGTGCCAGCAGCCGCGACAGGGTGTCCGCTCAGCCCCAGCATTTT. It is translated as CASSRDRVSAQPQHF.